Listed below are T cell receptor beta chains from one sample, sequenced in a study of T cell responses to AZD1222 COVID-19 vaccine. The data were produced by immunoSEQ multiplex PCR, yet TCRdb's version contains in-frame clones alone and is incomplete. The table has around 160,000 clones, roughly 88% seen once. The input for sequencing was peripheral blood, taken on day 0 of AZD1222 vaccination. Every receptor here comes from an adult in good health. Both conserved end residues are part of each CDR3. The D gene is left open where the match is weak. The size entry is marked missing in some rows and otherwise reads once, few, many or a size class.

>TRBV5-1|once|TRBJ2-1|TRBD2
CASSLGTRSNEQFF
TGCGCCAGCAGCTTAGGGACTAGATCCAATGAGCAGTTCTTC
>TRBV2|.|TRBJ1-6|TRBD1
CASRDRGRLSTSPLHF
TGTGCCAGTAGGGACAGGGGGCGCTTATCCACTTCACCCCTCCACTTT
>TRBV7-2|few|TRBJ1-6|.
CASSIGVRGSPLHF
TGTGCCAGCAGTATAGGGGTTCGGGGTTCACCCCTCCACTTT
>TRBV27|.|TRBJ1-5|.
CASRGPAGNQPQHF
TGTGCCAGCCGCGGCCCAGCCGGTAATCAGCCCCAGCATTTT
>TRBV30|.|TRBJ1-2|TRBD1
CACRSRGRGRGGYTF
TGTGCCTGTAGGAGTAGGGGTAGGGGGCGCGGTGGCTACACCTTC
>TRBV20-1|.|TRBJ1-3|.
CSASGDVGRKRNTIYF
TGCAGTGCTAGTGGGGATGTAGGCAGGAAACGCAACACCATATATTTT
>TRBV2|.|TRBJ2-3|TRBD2
CASSEGDLAGGTDTQYF
TGTGCCAGCAGTGAAGGGGATCTAGCGGGTGGCACAGATACGCAGTATTTT
>TRBV3-1/TRBV3-2|.|TRBJ2-5|TRBD1
CASSQADREETQYF
TGTGCCAGCAGCCAAGCGGACAGGGAAGAGACCCAGTACTTC
>TRBV10-2|.|TRBJ2-7|TRBD1
CASRQITGTGDEQYF
TGCGCCAGCAGACAGATTACCGGGACAGGGGACGAGCAGTACTTC
>TRBV6-2/TRBV6-3|.|TRBJ1-5|.
CASSAGALKKRNQPQHF
TGTGCCAGCAGTGCCGGGGCCCTAAAAAAGAGGAATCAGCCCCAGCATTTT
>TRBV5-1|.|TRBJ1-2|.
CASKLAPANYGYTF
TGCGCCAGCAAACTGGCCCCAGCTAACTATGGCTACACCTTC
>TRBV28|.|TRBJ1-2|TRBD1
CASRDRGNRYGGYTF
TGTGCCAGCCGGGACAGGGGCAATCGCTATGGGGGCTACACCTTC
>TRBV6-5|.|TRBJ1-3|.
CASSYSRRSSGNTIYF
TGTGCCAGCAGTTACTCTAGGAGGAGCTCTGGAAACACCATATATTTT
>TRBV7-9|.|TRBJ2-7|TRBD1
CASSLAVRGYEQYF
TGTGCCAGCAGCTTAGCGGTCAGGGGGTACGAGCAGTACTTC
>TRBV5-1|.|TRBJ2-2|.
CASSLDPSGELFF
TGCGCCAGCAGCTTAGATCCCTCCGGGGAGCTGTTTTTT
>TRBV7-9|.|TRBJ1-4|.
CASSSTGMGEKLFF
TGTGCCAGCAGCTCAACAGGGATGGGCGAAAAACTGTTTTTT
>TRBV18|.|TRBJ1-2|.
CASSPGQADGYGYTF
TGTGCCAGCTCACCAGGGCAGGCAGACGGCTATGGCTACACCTTC
>TRBV11-1|.|TRBJ1-2|.
CASAHRGDHNGYTF
TGTGCCAGCGCTCATAGGGGGGATCATAATGGCTACACCTTC
>TRBV6-6|.|TRBJ1-5|.
CASNPGAGAVQPQHF
TGTGCCAGCAACCCGGGGGCAGGGGCTGTTCAGCCCCAGCATTTT
>TRBV4-2|.|TRBJ1-1|.
CASSQEIVVTEAFF
TGTGCCAGCAGCCAAGAGATAGTTGTCACTGAAGCTTTCTTT
>TRBV4-1|.|TRBJ2-1|.
CASSQVRVGYMGEQFF
TGCGCCAGCAGCCAAGTGCGGGTGGGCTACATGGGTGAGCAGTTCTTC
>TRBV18|once|TRBJ1-6|.
CASSPQGAGHNSPLHF
TGTGCCAGCTCACCACAGGGCGCTGGTCATAATTCACCCCTCCACTTT
>TRBV3-1/TRBV3-2|.|TRBJ1-5|.
CASSQVGADQPQHF
TGTGCCAGCAGCCAGGTAGGGGCCGATCAGCCCCAGCATTTT
>TRBV10-2|.|TRBJ1-5|TRBD1
CASSAGGGQPQHF
TGCGCCAGCAGCGCAGGGGGCGGGCAGCCCCAGCATTTT
>TRBV5-6|.|TRBJ1-1|.
CASSLGRDTEAFF
TGTGCCAGCAGCTTAGGCAGGGACACTGAAGCTTTCTTT
>TRBV28|.|TRBJ2-6|.
CASSLKGLGAQGSRGANVLTF
TGTGCCAGCAGTTTGAAGGGCCTAGGGGCTCAGGGGTCGCGCGGGGCCAACGTCCTGACTTTC
>TRBV7-9|.|TRBJ2-3|.
CASSLEGSTDTQYF
TGTGCCAGCAGCTTAGAGGGGAGCACAGATACGCAGTATTTT
>TRBV6-5|once|TRBJ1-2|.
CASTPLGQTYGYTF
TGTGCCAGCACCCCCCTCGGGCAGACCTATGGCTACACCTTC
>TRBV18|.|TRBJ1-2|.
CASSPDSIYGYTF
TGTGCCAGCTCACCAGACAGTATCTATGGCTACACCTTC
>TRBV19|.|TRBJ1-3|.
CASSIGPGSQKNTIYF
TGTGCCAGTAGTATTGGTCCGGGATCTCAGAAAAACACCATATATTTT
>TRBV7-9|.|TRBJ1-2|.
CASSLRGNGYTF
TGTGCCAGCAGCTTACGGGGGAATGGCTACACCTTC
>TRBV6-2/TRBV6-3|.|TRBJ1-5|TRBD1
CASSLTGTGAQPQHF
TGTGCCAGCAGCTTGACCGGGACAGGGGCTCAGCCCCAGCATTTT
>TRBV3-1/TRBV3-2|.|TRBJ1-1|TRBD1
CASRDRTGDTEAFF
TGTGCCAGCAGGGACCGGACAGGGGACACTGAAGCTTTCTTT
>TRBV7-3|.|TRBJ2-2|.
CASSSHSGANTGELFF
TGTGCCAGCAGCTCGCATAGCGGCGCGAACACCGGGGAGCTGTTTTTT
>TRBV2|.|TRBJ1-2|.
CASSEQGHAYGYTF
TGTGCCAGCAGTGAGCAGGGACATGCCTATGGCTACACCTTC
>TRBV29-1|.|TRBJ2-7|.
CSAERDGPYEQYF
TGCAGCGCCGAAAGGGACGGTCCTTACGAGCAGTACTTC
>TRBV4-3|.|TRBJ1-2|.
CASSPGRVSDGYTF
TGCGCCAGCAGCCCCGGGAGGGTATCTGATGGCTACACCTTC
>TRBV18|once|TRBJ2-7|.
CASSPDRESYEQYF
TGTGCCAGCTCCCCCGACAGAGAGAGCTACGAGCAGTACTTC
>TRBV2|.|TRBJ2-7|.
CASRTEGSQQYF
TGTGCCAGCAGGACCGAGGGTTCACAGCAGTACTTC
>TRBV7-2|once|TRBJ1-3|.
CASGTQGYSGNTIYF
TGTGCCAGCGGGACGCAGGGTTATAGTGGAAACACCATATATTTT
>TRBV7-2|.|TRBJ1-2|TRBD1
CASSLQGGNPNYGYTF
TGTGCCAGCAGCCTACAGGGGGGGAACCCTAACTATGGCTACACCTTC
>TRBV9|.|TRBJ2-1|TRBD1
CASSVDATGGLWIEQFF
TGTGCCAGCAGCGTAGACGCTACAGGGGGGTTGTGGATTGAGCAGTTCTTC
>TRBV5-4|.|TRBJ2-7|TRBD2
CASSSGQRGIYEQYF
TGTGCCAGCAGCTCTGGCCAGCGGGGGATTTACGAGCAGTACTTC
>TRBV28|once|TRBJ1-1|.
CASSLPVNTEAFF
TGTGCCAGCAGTTTGCCGGTGAACACTGAAGCTTTCTTT
>TRBV5-1|.|TRBJ2-7|TRBD1
CASSADLGQGFYEQYF
TGCGCCAGCAGCGCTGACTTGGGACAGGGATTCTACGAGCAGTACTTC
>TRBV7-2|.|TRBJ2-7|.
CASSLVSSAEQYF
TGTGCCAGCAGCTTAGTTTCCTCTGCCGAGCAGTACTTC
>TRBV7-2|.|TRBJ2-1|.
CASSRDTASIGQFF
TGTGCCAGCAGCAGGGACACGGCCTCGATTGGGCAGTTCTTC